The T cell receptor (beta chain) under discussion was sequenced for a study of blood T cell repertoires in COVID-19. Study overall: PBMCs, B-cell-depleted T cells, or T cells provided the cDNA or gDNA that made up the material.

This CDR3 contains 16 residues. The germline CDR1 and CDR2 sequences are LNHDA and SQIVND (reference sequence). V lost 4 bases and J lost 2; bases outside the gene matches: 7. Some clones are missing from TCRdb's copy, which holds only in-frame ones; the method was immunoSEQ multiplex PCR. The repertoire holds roughly 220,000 clones, with approximately 80% as singletons. Seattle patient enrollment occurred during active infection, with longitudinal follow-up thereafter. This chain uses TRBV19 with TRBJ1-1, with 10 nucleotides matching TRBD1. Sample: peripheral blood. The source of this sequence is a woman over 75 with COVID-19, enrolled during active disease. The CDR3 nucleotides are TGTGCCAGTAGTACCGAGACAGGGGGCCCCAACACTGAAGCTTTCTTT. This codes for CASSTETGGPNTEAFF.